Listed below are T cell receptor beta chains from one sample, sequenced in a study of T cell responses to AZD1222 COVID-19 vaccine. Sequencing was performed with immunoSEQ multiplex PCR; in TCRdb, only in-frame clones are kept and a portion is missing. The sample contains over 70,000 clones, roughly 85% of which appear only once. This specimen was peripheral blood, taken on day 0 of AZD1222 vaccination. The receptors stem from an adult in good health. CDR3s leave out the opening cysteine and the closing phenylalanine or tryptophan.

V	J	CDR3
TRBV9	TRBJ1-1	ASSVTGGAGNTEAF
TRBV5-1	TRBJ1-4	ASSLGEFREKLF
TRBV10-2	TRBJ2-7	ASSDGTSGRSEQY
TRBV7-2	TRBJ2-1	ASSLVAQCCYEQF
TRBV9	TRBJ1-5	ASSVAGLSNQPQH
TRBV27	TRBJ1-3	ASSLAGTGNTIY
TRBV18	TRBJ1-5	ASSPSMGETQPQH
TRBV7-9	TRBJ2-1	ASSLQGPNEQF
TRBV7-8	TRBJ1-1	ASSLAISGSVMNTEAF
TRBV6-6	TRBJ2-5	ASKREGFETQY
TRBV12-5	TRBJ2-2	ASGPSGYTGELF
TRBV7-2	TRBJ2-3	ASSVAVTDTQY
TRBV29-1	TRBJ2-2	SVELVPGELF
TRBV9	TRBJ2-1	ASSTRTSTKPGEQF
TRBV5-1	TRBJ1-6	ASSFSGSVSYNSPLH
TRBV4-1	TRBJ2-7	ASSQGAGIYLYEQY
TRBV20-1	TRBJ2-7	SAVRGVEQY
TRBV14	TRBJ2-2	ASSQGLFTNPGELF
TRBV5-1	TRBJ2-7	ASSLRLAGGYEQY
TRBV18	TRBJ2-5	ASSPSVEETQY
TRBV19	TRBJ1-1	ASSINSLNTEAF
TRBV12-3/TRBV12-4	TRBJ1-4	ASSLQGNEKLF
TRBV12-5	TRBJ2-7	ASGRDRGVPANYEQY
TRBV5-1	TRBJ1-2	ASSLGQSNYGYT
TRBV25-1	TRBJ2-3	ASSGQGTDTQY
TRBV6-4	TRBJ1-2	ASSYEMTENYGYT
TRBV7-3	TRBJ2-7	ASSSQLGGEQY
TRBV15	TRBJ1-5	ATSRERGGNQPQH
TRBV12-3/TRBV12-4	TRBJ2-7	ASSSTGNEQY
TRBV6-5	TRBJ1-2	ASSPQGNYGYT
TRBV19	TRBJ1-5	ASSIGTGPNQPQH
TRBV30	TRBJ1-2	AWSPQGAVVYGYT
TRBV11-2	TRBJ1-1	ASSLIGQGIGVRTEAF
TRBV7-2	TRBJ2-7	ASSNRVAGNEQY
TRBV24-1	TRBJ1-5	ATSLGNQPQH
TRBV19	TRBJ2-2	ASSIDLGGLGAGTGELF
TRBV18	TRBJ1-1	ASSPPVNTEAF
TRBV6-5	TRBJ2-1	ASSPQGAGGKQF
TRBV12-3/TRBV12-4	TRBJ1-1	ASSLTGDTEAF
TRBV30	TRBJ1-1	AWSRMNTEAF
TRBV7-8	TRBJ1-4	ASSLTGSSHEKLF
TRBV11-3	TRBJ1-1	ASSLGPGQSMNTEAF
TRBV7-9	TRBJ2-3	ASRGVGPTDTQY